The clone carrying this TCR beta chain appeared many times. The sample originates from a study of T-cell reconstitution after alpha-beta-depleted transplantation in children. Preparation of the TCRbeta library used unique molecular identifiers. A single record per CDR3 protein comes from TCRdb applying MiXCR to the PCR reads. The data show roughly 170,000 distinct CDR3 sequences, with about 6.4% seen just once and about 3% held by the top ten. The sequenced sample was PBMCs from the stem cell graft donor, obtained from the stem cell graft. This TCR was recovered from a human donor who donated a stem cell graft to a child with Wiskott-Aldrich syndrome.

CDR3 sequence: CSVKVYRDNYEQYF. CDR3 nucleotide sequence: TGCAGCGTAAAAGTATACCGGGACAACTACGAGCAGTACTTC. The chain has TRBV29-1 and TRBJ2-7; D possibly corresponds to TRBD1 (6 bases). In germline, CDR1 is SQVTM, CDR2 ANQGSEA. The CDR3 spans 14 residues. Trimming removed 6 bases at V and 3 bases at J, with 18 bases between.